In its sample, the clone carrying this TCR beta chain was seen a few times. Its antigen remains unknown. This entry comes from a study of vaccination and CD4 T cells after COVID-19. With the Oncomine TCR Beta short-read assay, DNA from cultured CD4+ T cells was sequenced. From CD4+ T cells that had been cultured, genomic DNA was extracted. Each CDR3 protein gets one entry after TCRdb re-called the PCR reads with MiXCR. The table records around 6,400 distinct CDR3 sequences, roughly 30% of them present only once. The CDR3 is 12 residues long. Germline values: CDR1 DFQATT, CDR2 SNEGSKA (reference sequence). V lost 3 bases, J lost 7 bases, and 12 bases lay in between. Treatment reported: roughly 11-day PBMC culture with coronavirus spike peptide pools or control peptides (ViraFEST assay). CD4+ T lymphocytes from the unexposed donor were collected before the COVID-19 pandemic (2011-2018).

The sequence was collected from a human donor in good health. The specimen sequenced was CD4+ T cells from blood, cultured in vitro. V and J are TRBV20-1 and TRBJ2-5, with D maybe TRBD2 (6 bases). CDR3 region: CSASIAAGTQYF. For the CDR3, the DNA is TGCAGTGCTAGCATAGCGGCCGGGACCCAGTACTTC.